The 20 T cell receptor beta chains below all came from one sample that was sequenced in a study of blood T cell repertoires in COVID-19 (dated by TCRdb to the early 2020s). Libraries were made using the immunoSEQ multiplex PCR assay. Held by TCRdb, this immuneACCESS table contains in-frame sequences only and omits some clones. Under half of the omission traces to an unresolved V gene where checked; the cause of the rest is unknown. This sample comprises approximately 150,000 clones, 87% of them detected only once. The top ten clonotypes cover under 4.5% of the sample. The sample comprised PBMCs or T cells enriched from blood (not recorded which). These receptors originate from a woman in her thirties or forties who had been exposed to COVID-19.

This chain connects TRBV7-6 to TRBJ2-7; 10 bases are shared with TRBD1. The germline V gene has CDR1 SGHVS and CDR2 FNYEAQ. V shed 5 bases and J 6 bases; nucleotides not matched to a gene: 4. This CDR3 spans 13 amino acids. The CDR3 loop is CASSQDRGGEQYF. Written as DNA, the CDR3 is TGTGCCAGCAGCCAGGACAGGGGGGGCGAGCAGTACTTC.

The V and J genes are TRBV21-1 and TRBJ1-1; the table's D call, TRBD1, was not checked against the DNA. TRBV21-1 is noted as a pseudogene. The CDR3 is 19 residues long. This CDR3 is CASSKGDKQGRVGNTEAFF. The CDR3 nucleotides are TGTGCCAGCAGCAAAGGGGATAAACAGGGCCGAGTGGGGAACACTGAAGCTTTCTTT.

The genes are TRBV7-9 and TRBJ1-6; D is ambiguous. CDR1 and CDR2 from the germline V gene are SEHNR and FQNEAQ (reference sequence). Trimming shortened V by 2 bases and J by 3 bases, and 11 bases separated the two germline ends. This CDR3 comprises 16 residues. The CDR3 loop reads CASSLSGQFYNSPLHF. CDR3 DNA sequence: TGTGCCAGCAGCTTATCTGGGCAGTTCTATAATTCACCCCTCCACTTT.

The chain recombines TRBV6-2 or TRBV6-3 with TRBJ2-1, with TRBD1 matching over 9 bases. The germline gives CDR1 MNHEY, CDR2 SVGEGT. Losses at the gene ends were 2 bases for V and 9 bases for J; bases not matched to a gene: 5. The CDR3 has 14 residues. The CDR3 is CASSYPDRGGEQFF. In DNA, the CDR3 is TGTGCCAGCAGTTACCCGGACAGGGGCGGTGAGCAGTTCTTC.

This clone was seen a single time. A junction end diverges from the germline sequence, so it may reflect a read error. The chain carries TRBV2 and TRBJ1-1; 7 positions match TRBD1. This CDR3 has 12 residues. The V gene's germline CDR1 is SNHLY and CDR2 FYNNEI. CDR3 region: CASTSEEGGEIF. DNA of the CDR3: TGTGCCAGCACTTCAGAGGAAGGGGGCGAGATCTTT. Complete variable domain (other parts from reference TRBV2 and TRBJ1-1): EPEVTQTPSHQVTQMGQEVILRCVPISNHLYFYWYRQILGQKVEFLVSFYNNEISEKSEIFDDQFSVERPDGSNFTLKIRSTKLEDSAMYFCASTSEEGGEIFGQGTRLTVV.

CDR3 sequence: CASSGSSRAGMTFF. CDR3 in DNA: TGTGCCAGCAGTGGTTCTTCCCGGGCAGGGATGACTTTCTTT. The chain combines TRBV2 with TRBJ1-1; weak D call: TRBD1 (5 bases). Trimming removed 4 bases from V and 12 bases from J, with 21 bases in between. Looked up from germline, CDR1 is SNHLY and CDR2 is FYNNEI. The CDR3 is 14 amino acids. The variable domain in full, completed from reference TRBV2 and TRBJ1-1, reads EPEVTQTPSHQVTQMGQEVILRCVPISNHLYFYWYRQILGQKVEFLVSFYNNEISEKSEIFDDQFSVERPDGSNFTLKIRSTKLEDSAMYFCASSGSSRAGMTFFGQGTRLTVV.

This rearrangement joins TRBV21-1 to TRBJ2-2; the table's D call, TRBD2, has no DNA check behind it. TRBV21-1 is annotated as a pseudogene. The CDR3 is made up of 20 amino acids. In DNA form, the CDR3 reads TGTGCCAGCAGCAAAGTAAATACTAGCGGGAGGGCCAGGAACACCGGGGAGCTGTTTTTT. This encodes CASSKVNTSGRARNTGELFF.

The rearrangement joins TRBV3-1 (or the pseudogene TRBV3-2) to TRBJ1-6; D call uncertain. CDR3 length: 13 amino acids. The germline gives CDR1 LGHDT, CDR2 YNNKEL (reference sequence). Trimming shortened V by 4 bases and J by 7 bases, and 8 bases separated the two germline ends. CDR3 coding DNA: TGTGCCAGCAGCCCTACCCCCAATTCACCCCTCCACTTT. Amino acids: CASSPTPNSPLHF.

The chain joins TRBV28 to TRBJ2-3; no definite D call. The CDR3 has 12 residues. CDR1 MDHEN and CDR2 SYDVKM come from the germline V gene. V was cut by 10 bases and J by 1 base, with 9 bases left in between. CDR3 nucleotides: TGTGCCAACACTCGGGGCACAGATACGCAGTATTTT. This codes for CANTRGTDTQYF.

The V and J genes are TRBV18 and TRBJ1-1; TRBD1 might be the D (6 bases). V shed 3 bases and J shed 5 bases, with 13 bases lying between them. The length of the CDR3 is 14 residues. Germline lookup yields CDR1 KGHSH and CDR2 LQKENI. DNA for the CDR3: TGTGCCAGCTCACCTTTTCAGGGACAAACTGAAGCTTTCTTT. Its protein product is CASSPFQGQTEAFF. Full variable domain (outside the CDR3, taken from reference TRBV18 and TRBJ1-1): NAGVMQNPRHLVRRRGQEARLRCSPMKGHSHVYWYRQLPEEGLKFMVYLQKENIIDESGMPKERFSAEFPKEGPSILRIQQVVRGDSAAYFCASSPFQGQTEAFFGQGTRLTVV.

The gene calls are TRBV7-8 and TRBJ1-1; D is ambiguous. Germline CDR1 and CDR2: SGHVS and FQNEAQ. V lost 5 bases and J lost 3, with 13 bases in between. The CDR3 extends over 14 amino acids. CDR3 protein: CASSASFLDTEAFF. The CDR3 DNA reads TGTGCCAGCAGCGCCTCGTTCCTAGACACTGAAGCTTTCTTT.

The chain joins TRBV28 to TRBJ2-7; TRBD1 agrees at 11 bases. The CDR3 consists of 15 residues. Germline V gives CDR1 MDHEN, CDR2 SYDVKM. Germline trimming cut 6 bases from V and 2 bases from J; bases unmatched to any gene: 6. This CDR3 is CASSPGTGGTYEQYF. CDR3 in DNA: TGTGCCAGCAGCCCCGGGACAGGGGGAACCTACGAGCAGTACTTC.

The rearrangement links TRBV6-1 to TRBJ2-5, with D unclear. Per germline, CDR1 MNHNS and CDR2 SASEGT. The V end lost 3 bases, the J end lost 4 bases, and 9 bases lay between the germline ends. The CDR3 loop spans 13 amino acids. This CDR3 is CASSDWQRETQYF. CDR3 sequence (DNA): TGTGCCAGCAGTGATTGGCAGCGAGAGACCCAGTACTTC.

V and J are TRBV3-1 (or the pseudogene TRBV3-2) and TRBJ1-1; the D gene is possibly TRBD1 (6 bases). The CDR3 is made up of 16 amino acids. From germline, CDR1 is LGHDT and CDR2 YNNKEL (reference sequence). V dropped 0 bases and J dropped 5 bases, with 16 bases sitting between them. The CDR3 DNA reads as TGTGCCAGCAGCCAAGAGCATACAGGGTGGGGTACTGAAGCTTTCTTT. Translation: CASSQEHTGWGTEAFF.

This clone was seen only once. The V call is TRBV4-3, the J call TRBJ2-3; 11 nucleotides align to TRBD2. The CDR3 totals 16 residues. Germline lookup yields CDR1 LGHNA and CDR2 YSLEER. Trimming at V came to 0 bases and at J to 6 bases, leaving 5 bases not matched to a gene. In DNA form, the CDR3 reads TGCGCCAGCAGCCAAGAAATTAGCGGGAGGGCCGATACGCAGTATTTT. It yields the protein CASSQEISGRADTQYF.

The V gene is TRBV4-2, the J gene TRBJ2-2; 7 nucleotides align to TRBD1. The CDR3 is made up of 15 amino acids. Trimming removed 3 bases from V and 4 bases from J; junction bases left unmatched: 5. In germline, CDR1 is LGHNA, CDR2 YNFKEQ. CDR3 amino acids: CASSHLDRRTGELFF. The CDR3, as DNA: TGTGCCAGCAGCCACCTGGACAGGCGCACCGGGGAGCTGTTTTTT.

This sequence joins TRBV13 and TRBJ2-2; 11 bases match TRBD1. With 5 bases clipped from V and 3 bases from J, the junction kept 5 bases outside the gene matches. This CDR3 is built from 16 residues. Germline lookup yields CDR1 PRHDT and CDR2 FYEKMQ (reference sequence). The CDR3 loop is CASSPRTGGYTGELFF. The CDR3 region has the DNA TGTGCCAGCAGCCCTCGGACAGGGGGCTACACCGGGGAGCTGTTTTTT.

This clone has a single count. The rearrangement joins TRBV19 to TRBJ1-5; D is unresolved. Germline CDR1 and CDR2: LNHDA and SQIVND (reference sequence). V shed 6 bases and J shed 5 bases, with 14 bases lying between them. This CDR3 comprises 14 residues. The CDR3: CASSTMGGDQPQHF. Here the CDR3 DNA reads TGTGCCAGTAGCACCATGGGAGGCGATCAGCCCCAGCATTTT.

The rearrangement uses TRBV9 and TRBJ2-7; 8 positions match TRBD2. With V trimmed by 3 bases and J by 0 bases, 2 bases remained unmatched. CDR1 SGDLS and CDR2 YYNGEE come from the germline V gene. The CDR3 consists of 14 residues. The CDR3 is CASSDSGISYEQYF. CDR3 in DNA: TGTGCCAGCAGCGATAGCGGGATCTCCTACGAGCAGTACTTC. Drawing the rest from reference TRBV9 and TRBJ2-7, the complete variable domain is DSGVTQTPKHLITATGQRVTLRCSPRSGDLSVYWYQQSLDQGLQFLIQYYNGEERAKGNILERFSAQQFPDLHSELNLSSLELGDSALYFCASSDSGISYEQYFGPGTRLTVT.

This clone has a single count. The chain has TRBV9 and TRBJ2-2, with D maybe TRBD1 (5 bases). The CDR3 sequence is 16 residues long. CDR1 and CDR2 from the germline V gene are SGDLS and YYNGEE. Between the trimmed V and J ends, which lost 4 bases and 1 base, there was a span of 14 bases. CDR3 nucleotides: TGTGCCAGCAGCCCAAGGGGTGACGGGAACACCGGGGAGCTGTTTTTT. Protein: CASSPRGDGNTGELFF. The full variable domain, its missing parts supplied by reference TRBV9 and TRBJ2-2, is DSGVTQTPKHLITATGQRVTLRCSPRSGDLSVYWYQQSLDQGLQFLIQYYNGEERAKGNILERFSAQQFPDLHSELNLSSLELGDSALYFCASSPRGDGNTGELFFGEGSRLTVL.